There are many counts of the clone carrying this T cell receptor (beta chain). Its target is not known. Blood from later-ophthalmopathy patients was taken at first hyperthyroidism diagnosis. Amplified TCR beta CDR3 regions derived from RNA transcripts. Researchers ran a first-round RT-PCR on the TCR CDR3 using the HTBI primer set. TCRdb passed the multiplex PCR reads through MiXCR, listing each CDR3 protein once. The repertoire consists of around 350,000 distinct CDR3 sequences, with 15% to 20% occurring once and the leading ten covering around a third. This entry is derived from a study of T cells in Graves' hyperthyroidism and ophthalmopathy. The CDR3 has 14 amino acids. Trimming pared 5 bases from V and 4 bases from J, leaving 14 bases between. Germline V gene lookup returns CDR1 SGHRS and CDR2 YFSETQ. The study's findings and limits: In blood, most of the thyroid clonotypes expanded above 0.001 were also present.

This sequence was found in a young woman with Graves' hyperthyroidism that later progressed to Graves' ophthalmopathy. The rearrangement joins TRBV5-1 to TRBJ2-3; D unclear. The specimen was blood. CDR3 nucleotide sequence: TGCGCCAGCAGGACCGCGACTGCCCCAGATACGCAGTATTTT. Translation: CASRTATAPDTQYF.